This T cell receptor beta chain was identified during a study of chemoradiotherapy in HPV16-positive cancers. Clones were read by immunoSEQ multiplex PCR, and TCRdb kept only the in-frame ones, dropping some. The top ten hold 2.1% of the sample, which has 25,000 to 35,000 clones, about 88% seen once. Germline-derived CDR1 and CDR2 are KGHSH and LQKENI. This CDR3 region has 15 residues. V lost 0 bases to trimming and J lost 5 bases; unmatched junction nucleotides: 7. V gene TRBV18 combines with J gene TRBJ2-7; the match to TRBD1 covers 7 bases. The source is a human donor with HPV-associated anogenital cancer. The material sequenced was blood, taken from a patient who underwent chemoradiotherapy. The chain's CDR3 is CASSPPGQRIDEQYF. As DNA, the CDR3 is TGTGCCAGCTCACCACCGGGACAGCGTATCGACGAGCAGTACTTC.